This T cell receptor (beta chain) is from a study of blood T cell repertoires in COVID-19. Profiling relied on immunoSEQ multiplex PCR, and the TCRdb table lists in-frame clones only, not all of them. The table lists 120,000 or so clones, less than 90% of them singletons, with approximately 13% in the top ten. The germline gives CDR1 MNHEY, CDR2 SVGEGT. The junction had 6 bases not matched to a gene; V was cut back by 2 bases and J by 7 bases. The CDR3 is 15 amino acids. This TCR came from a woman in her twenties or thirties who had recovered from COVID-19. Sequencing input: peripheral blood. The J gene is TRBJ2-1, the V gene TRBV6-2 or TRBV6-3, with 9 bases lining up with TRBD2. The CDR3 region is CASSYNLAGMNEQFF. In nucleotides, the CDR3 is TGTGCCAGCAGTTACAACCTAGCGGGAATGAATGAGCAGTTCTTC.